Shown below are 9 T cell receptor beta chains from a single sample sequenced in a study of CD8 T cells in Susac syndrome. After extraction with the RNeasy kit, 0.5 to 1 ug of the RNA was reverse transcribed using random hexamers. Each CDR3 protein gets one entry after TCRdb re-called the immunoSEQ multiplex PCR reads with MiXCR. The sample shows roughly 120,000 distinct CDR3 sequences, about 95% of them seen only once. The source material was CD4+ T cells from PBMCs. The source of these receptors is a human donor in good health.

The gene calls are TRBV7-2 and TRBJ2-5, with TRBD2 as a possible D gene (5 bases). This CDR3 is built from 14 residues. Germline-derived CDR1 and CDR2 are SGHTA and FQGNSA. Between the trimmed V and J ends, which lost 5 bases and 2 bases, there was a span of 12 bases. CDR3 in amino acids: CASSRTFSQETQYF. Here the CDR3 DNA reads TGTGCCAGCAGCCGGACTTTCTCTCAAGAGACCCAGTACTTC.

This clonotype is a singleton in its sample. The gene calls are TRBV20-1 and TRBJ2-7, with a possible D match to TRBD1 (6 bases). The V end was cut by 2 bases, the J end by 5 bases, with 7 bases between. This CDR3 is built from 11 residues. Germline V gene sequence: CDR1 DFQATT, CDR2 SNEGSKA (reference sequence). As DNA, the CDR3 is TGCAGTGCTAGAAAGGGGGACGAGCAGTACTTC. Encoded protein: CSARKGDEQYF.

The chain uses TRBV29-1 and TRBJ2-3; D gene ambiguous. Germline V gene sequence: CDR1 SQVTM, CDR2 ANQGSEA. This CDR3 has 13 residues. V dropped 1 base and J dropped 0 bases, with 5 bases sitting between them. CDR3 amino acids: CSVEGSSTDTQYF. The CDR3 bases are TGCAGCGTTGAAGGGTCCAGCACAGATACGCAGTATTTT.

The rearrangement links TRBV29-1 to TRBJ2-7; D ambiguous. Germline values: CDR1 SQVTM, CDR2 ANQGSEA. The CDR3 consists of 14 residues. Trimming took 4 bases from V and 4 from J, leaving 17 bases between them. The DNA for the CDR3 is TGCAGCGTTGTCAGACAAACTGGAACATACGAGCAGTACTTC. As protein: CSVVRQTGTYEQYF.

The chain joins TRBV29-1 to TRBJ2-1, with D maybe TRBD1 (6 bases). This CDR3 is built from 14 residues. V gave up 6 bases and J gave up 0 bases, with 12 bases separating them. CDR1 SQVTM and CDR2 ANQGSEA come from the germline V gene. The CDR3 bases are TGCAGCGTCCAGGGGCGGAGCTCCTACAATGAGCAGTTCTTC. Translating it yields CSVQGRSSYNEQFF.

The V and J genes are TRBV20-1 and TRBJ1-2; no firm D call. The CDR3 is 11 amino acids. Germline loops: CDR1 DFQATT, CDR2 SNEGSKA (reference sequence). In DNA, the CDR3 is TGCACTGCGGACGGTCACTATGGCTACACCTTC. It is translated as CTADGHYGYTF.

The rearrangement joins TRBV24-1 to TRBJ2-1, with 9 bases that match TRBD1. J was trimmed by 7 bases and V by 4 bases; bases with no gene match: 13. This CDR3 contains 17 residues. Germline V gene data show CDR1 as KGHDR and CDR2 as SFDVKD. The CDR3 coding sequence is TGTGCCACCAGTGACCCAGGCGGGACAGGGAGGAAAAATGAGCAGTTCTTC. Protein sequence: CATSDPGGTGRKNEQFF.

The J gene is TRBJ2-3, the V gene TRBV20-1; no reliable D call. This CDR3 contains 16 residues. Trimming removed 3 bases at V and 6 bases at J, with 22 bases between. Germline loops: CDR1 DFQATT, CDR2 SNEGSKA (reference sequence). CDR3 residues: CSASASGRILGDTQYF. In DNA, the CDR3 is TGCAGTGCTAGTGCGTCGGGCAGAATTCTTGGGGATACGCAGTATTTT.

The chain uses TRBV12-3 or TRBV12-4 and TRBJ2-1; the D call may be TRBD1 or TRBD2 (5 bases each). V was clipped by 7 bases and J by 5 bases, with 15 bases between them. This CDR3 comprises 14 residues. For the CDR3, the DNA is TGTGCCAGCACCCTTGGGGGTGGGGACAATGAGCAGTTCTTC. Translation gives CASTLGGGDNEQFF.